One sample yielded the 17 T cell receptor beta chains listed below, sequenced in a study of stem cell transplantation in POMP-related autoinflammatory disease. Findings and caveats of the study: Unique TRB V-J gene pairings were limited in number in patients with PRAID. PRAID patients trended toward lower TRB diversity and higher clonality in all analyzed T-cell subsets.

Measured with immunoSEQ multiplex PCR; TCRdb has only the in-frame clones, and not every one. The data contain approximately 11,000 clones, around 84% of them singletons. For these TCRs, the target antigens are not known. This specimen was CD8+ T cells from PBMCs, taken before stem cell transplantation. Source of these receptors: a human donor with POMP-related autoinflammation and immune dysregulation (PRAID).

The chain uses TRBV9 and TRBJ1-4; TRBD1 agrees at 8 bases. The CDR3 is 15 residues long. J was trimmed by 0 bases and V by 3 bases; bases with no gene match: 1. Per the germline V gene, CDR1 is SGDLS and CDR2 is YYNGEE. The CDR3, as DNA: TGTGCCAGCAGCGCGACAGGGGCAACTAATGAAAAACTGTTTTTT. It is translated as CASSATGATNEKLFF.

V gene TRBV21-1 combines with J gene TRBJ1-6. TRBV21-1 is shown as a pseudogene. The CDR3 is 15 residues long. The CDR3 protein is CASSKGGGTNSPLHF. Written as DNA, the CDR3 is TGTGCCAGCAGCAAAGGTGGGGGGACAAATTCACCCCTCCACTTT.

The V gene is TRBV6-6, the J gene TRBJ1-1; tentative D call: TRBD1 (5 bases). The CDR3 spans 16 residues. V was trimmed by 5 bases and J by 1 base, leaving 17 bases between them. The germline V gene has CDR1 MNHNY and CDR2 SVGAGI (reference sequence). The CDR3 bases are TGTGCCAGCAGTACAGCTGCGGGGGTAAAGAACACTGAAGCTTTCTTT. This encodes CASSTAAGVKNTEAFF.

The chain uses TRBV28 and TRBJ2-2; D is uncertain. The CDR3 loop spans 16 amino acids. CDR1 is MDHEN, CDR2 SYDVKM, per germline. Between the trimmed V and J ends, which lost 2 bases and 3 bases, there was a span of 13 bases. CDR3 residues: CASSLPYRKYTGELFF. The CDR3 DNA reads TGTGCCAGCAGTTTACCCTATAGGAAGTACACCGGGGAGCTGTTTTTT.

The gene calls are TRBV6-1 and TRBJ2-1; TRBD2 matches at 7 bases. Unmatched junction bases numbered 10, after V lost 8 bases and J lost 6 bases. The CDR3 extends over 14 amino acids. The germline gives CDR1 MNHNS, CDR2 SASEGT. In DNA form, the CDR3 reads TGTGCCAGCCGGGAGGTACCGATGAGCAATGAGCAGTTCTTC. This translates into CASREVPMSNEQFF.

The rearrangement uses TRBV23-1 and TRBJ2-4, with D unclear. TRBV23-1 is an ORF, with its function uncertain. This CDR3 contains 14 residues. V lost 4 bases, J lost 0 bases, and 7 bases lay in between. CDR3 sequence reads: CASSPSGAKNIQYF. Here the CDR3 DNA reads TGCGCCAGCAGTCCCTCTGGAGCCAAAAACATTCAGTACTTC.

CDR3: CASSLTGENTEAFF. As DNA, the CDR3 is TGTGCCAGCAGCCTGACAGGGGAGAACACTGAAGCTTTCTTT. This sequence joins TRBV4-2 and TRBJ1-1; 8 nucleotides match TRBD1. Germline V CDR1 and CDR2: LGHNA, YNFKEQ. After removal of 4 bases from V and 1 base from J, the junction contained 2 bases not matched to a gene. CDR3 length: 14 amino acids.

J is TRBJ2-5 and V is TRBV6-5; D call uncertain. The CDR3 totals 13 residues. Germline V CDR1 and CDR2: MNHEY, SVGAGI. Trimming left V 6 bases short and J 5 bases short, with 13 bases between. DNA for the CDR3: TGTGCCAGCAGAATAGCCCGATGGGAGACCCAGTACTTC. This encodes CASRIARWETQYF.

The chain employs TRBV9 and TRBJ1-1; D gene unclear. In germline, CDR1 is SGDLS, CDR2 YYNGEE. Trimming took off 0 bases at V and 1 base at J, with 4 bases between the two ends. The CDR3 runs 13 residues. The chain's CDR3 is CASSVAKNTEAFF. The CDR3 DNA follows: TGTGCCAGCAGCGTAGCGAAGAACACTGAAGCTTTCTTT.

CDR3 in DNA: TGCGCCAGCAGCCAATATCCACGGGGCTCTAACTATGGCTACACCTTC. Its protein is CASSQYPRGSNYGYTF. The chain employs TRBV4-1 and TRBJ1-2; tentatively, D is TRBD1 (5 bases). The CDR3 is 16 residues long. The V end was cut by 2 bases, the J end by 0 bases, with 13 bases between. The germline CDR1 and CDR2 sequences are MGHRA and YSYEKL.

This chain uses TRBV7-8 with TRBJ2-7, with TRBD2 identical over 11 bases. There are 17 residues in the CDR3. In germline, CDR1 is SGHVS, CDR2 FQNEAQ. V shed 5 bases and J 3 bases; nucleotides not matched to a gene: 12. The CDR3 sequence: CASSQTIAGGPDYEQYF. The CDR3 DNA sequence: TGTGCCAGCAGCCAGACAATAGCGGGAGGGCCAGACTACGAGCAGTACTTC.

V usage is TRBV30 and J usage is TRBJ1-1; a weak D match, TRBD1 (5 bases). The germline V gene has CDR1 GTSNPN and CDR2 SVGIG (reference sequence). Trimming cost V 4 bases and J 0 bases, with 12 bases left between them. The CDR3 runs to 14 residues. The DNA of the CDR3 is TGTGCCTGGACCCCAGGGATTTTGAACACTGAAGCTTTCTTT. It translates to CAWTPGILNTEAFF.

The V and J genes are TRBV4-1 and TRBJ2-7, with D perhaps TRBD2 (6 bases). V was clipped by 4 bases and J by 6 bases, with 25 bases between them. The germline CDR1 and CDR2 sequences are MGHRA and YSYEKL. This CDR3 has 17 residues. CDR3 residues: CASSRKPSGLLGAEQYF. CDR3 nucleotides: TGCGCCAGCAGCCGTAAACCCTCGGGACTCCTCGGGGCCGAGCAGTACTTC.

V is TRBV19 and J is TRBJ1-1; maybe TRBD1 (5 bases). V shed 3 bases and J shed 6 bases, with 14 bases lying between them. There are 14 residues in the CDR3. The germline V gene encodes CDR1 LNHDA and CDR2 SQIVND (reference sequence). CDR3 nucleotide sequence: TGTGCCAGTAGTATCGTAGGTGGGGCCTCTGAAGCTTTCTTT. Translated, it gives CASSIVGGASEAFF. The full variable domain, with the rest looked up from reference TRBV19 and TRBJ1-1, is DGGITQSPKYLFRKEGQNVTLSCEQNLNHDAMYWYRQDPGQGLRLIYYSQIVNDFQKGDIAEGYSVSREKKESFPLTVTSAQKNPTAFYLCASSIVGGASEAFFGQGTRLTVV.

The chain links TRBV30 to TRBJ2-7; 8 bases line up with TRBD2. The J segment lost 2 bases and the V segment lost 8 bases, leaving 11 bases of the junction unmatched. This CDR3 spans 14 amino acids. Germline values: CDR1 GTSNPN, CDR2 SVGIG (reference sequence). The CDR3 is CAGYTSGQAYEQYF. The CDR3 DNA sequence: TGTGCCGGCTATACTAGCGGCCAAGCCTACGAGCAGTACTTC.

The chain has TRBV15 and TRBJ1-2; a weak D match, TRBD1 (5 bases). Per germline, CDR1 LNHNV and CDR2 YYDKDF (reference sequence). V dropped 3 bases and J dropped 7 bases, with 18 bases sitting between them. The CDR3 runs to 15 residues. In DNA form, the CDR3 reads TGTGCCACCAGCAGGTCCCGGGGCTCAAAGACTGGCTACACCTTC. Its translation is CATSRSRGSKTGYTF.

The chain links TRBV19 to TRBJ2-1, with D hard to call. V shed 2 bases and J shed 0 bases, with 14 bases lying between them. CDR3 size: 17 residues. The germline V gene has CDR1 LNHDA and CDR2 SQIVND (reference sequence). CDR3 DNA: TGTGCCAGTAGTATAACAGTACCCAGAAGCTCCTACAATGAGCAGTTCTTC. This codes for CASSITVPRSSYNEQFF.